Following are 25 T cell receptor beta chains from one sample sequenced in a study of PD-1 blockade in classical Hodgkin lymphoma. Every patient relapsed after autologous stem cell transplantation, and brentuximab vedotin exposure varied. Profiled with immunoSEQ multiplex PCR; TCRdb holds only in-frame clones, not every one. This sample has around 28,000 clones; approximately 87% occur once, and the top ten carry 21%. Here the sequenced sample was peripheral blood mononuclear cells (PBMCs), taken before the second cycle of nivolumab. These receptors all come from a human donor with classical Hodgkin lymphoma.

This clone was seen once. The chain employs TRBV27 and TRBJ1-1; no reliable D call. The V end was cut by 3 bases, the J end by 0 bases, with 8 bases between. Per germline, CDR1 MNHEY and CDR2 SMNVEV (reference sequence). The CDR3 covers 14 residues. Written as DNA, the CDR3 is TGTGCCAGCAGTTTCAGCTTTTTGAACACTGAAGCTTTCTTT. It is translated as CASSFSFLNTEAFF.

The chain's CDR3 is CASSSGPRQGNNYGYTF. As DNA, the CDR3 is TGTGCCAGCAGCTCGGGGCCCCGACAGGGAAACAACTATGGCTACACCTTC. The gene calls are TRBV5-5 and TRBJ1-2; 7 bases fit TRBD1. This CDR3 region has 17 residues. The V gene end was trimmed by 3 bases and the J gene end by 2 bases; junction bases not matched to a gene: 13. Looked up from germline, CDR1 is SGHKS and CDR2 is YYEKEE (reference sequence).

This clone was counted between two and nine times. CDR3 protein: CASSPLRGWLGELFF. The DNA of the CDR3 is TGCGCCAGCAGTCCTTTACGGGGTTGGCTCGGGGAGCTGTTTTTT. The genes are TRBV10-1 and TRBJ2-2, with a tentative D call TRBD2 (5 bases). CDR1 and CDR2 from the germline V gene are WNHNN and SYGVQD (reference sequence). There are 15 residues in the CDR3. Trimming pared 5 bases from V and 7 bases from J, leaving 17 bases between.

J is TRBJ2-1 and V is TRBV5-4, with D uncertain. From germline, CDR1 is SGHNT and CDR2 YYREEE (reference sequence). V lost 2 bases, J lost 2 bases, and 11 bases lay in between. CDR3 size: 15 residues. The CDR3 spells CASSFARAPYNEQFF. The DNA of the CDR3 is TGTGCCAGCAGCTTCGCTCGCGCCCCCTACAATGAGCAGTTCTTC.

This clone was observed a single time. The chain couples TRBV19 to TRBJ1-2; D may be TRBD1 (6 bases). The V gene lost 10 bases and the J gene lost 5 bases, with 11 bases spanning the gap. The CDR3 has 11 amino acids. Per germline, CDR1 LNHDA and CDR2 SQIVND (reference sequence). Here the CDR3 reads CATQGKYGYTF. In DNA, the CDR3 is TGTGCCACCCAGGGGAAGTATGGCTACACCTTC.

The V gene is TRBV10-2, the J gene TRBJ2-3, with TRBD2 identical over 8 bases. The CDR3 has 14 amino acids. V was clipped by 8 bases and J by 4 bases; unmatched bases: 8. Germline lookup yields CDR1 WSHSY and CDR2 SAAADI. The CDR3 nucleotides read TGCGCCAGCGGCTTGGGACTAGATGCAGATACGCAGTATTTT. Translated, it gives CASGLGLDADTQYF.

This clone has a single count. The chain couples TRBV7-8 to TRBJ1-1, with D unresolved. The length of the CDR3 is 18 residues. Germline V CDR1 and CDR2: SGHVS, FQNEAQ. Between the trimmed V and J ends, which lost 3 bases and 1 base, there was a span of 21 bases. This CDR3 is CASSLRGARQFKNTEAFF. DNA of the CDR3: TGTGCCAGCAGCTTGCGAGGTGCGAGGCAGTTTAAGAACACTGAAGCTTTCTTT.

The chain couples TRBV7-3 to TRBJ2-1; 7 bases line up with TRBD2. Germline V gene lookup returns CDR1 SGHTA and CDR2 FQGTGA. With 2 bases clipped from V and 5 bases from J, the junction kept 6 bases outside the gene matches. This CDR3 comprises 15 residues. The CDR3 bases are TGTGCCAGCAGCTTAGACGCTAGCGGAAACAATGAGCAGTTCTTC. It codes for CASSLDASGNNEQFF.

This clone was counted a few times. V usage is TRBV6-5 and J usage is TRBJ1-5; D is unresolved. Germline lookup yields CDR1 MNHEY and CDR2 SVGAGI. Between the trimmed V and J ends, which lost 5 bases and 6 bases, there was a span of 14 bases. The CDR3 spans 14 residues. The CDR3 is CASSRTPVGQPQHF. CDR3 bases: TGTGCCAGCAGTAGGACTCCGGTTGGTCAGCCCCAGCATTTT.

This clone was counted a few times. This chain links TRBV7-9 with TRBJ1-1; D gene unclear. V was pared by 5 bases and J by 10 bases, with 14 bases between. CDR1 SEHNR and CDR2 FQNEAQ come from the germline V gene (reference sequence). This CDR3 is 12 amino acids long. In nucleotides, the CDR3 is TGTGCCAGCAGCCCACCGGACCCGGGAGCTTTCTTT. It is translated as CASSPPDPGAFF.

This chain uses TRBV19 with TRBJ1-5, with TRBD1 as a possible D gene (5 bases). CDR3 length equals 17 residues. V was pared by 2 bases and J by 0 bases, with 14 bases between. Germline V lookup: CDR1 LNHDA, CDR2 SQIVND (reference sequence). The CDR3 reads CASSIMGDPYSNQPQHF. CDR3 bases: TGTGCCAGTAGTATAATGGGGGATCCCTATAGCAATCAGCCCCAGCATTTT.

The CDR3 loop is CASSEVTGTQETQYF. The CDR3 region has the DNA TGTGCCAGCAGTGAAGTAACAGGAACTCAAGAGACCCAGTACTTC. This chain links TRBV6-1 with TRBJ2-5; D might be TRBD1 (5 bases). This CDR3 spans 15 amino acids. The ends were cut back, 1 base at V and 2 bases at J, with 11 bases in the middle. Germline V lookup: CDR1 MNHNS, CDR2 SASEGT.

This chain joins TRBV2 and TRBJ2-7; D is uncertain. CDR3 length: 11 amino acids. Germline assignment: CDR1 SNHLY and CDR2 FYNNEI. V was clipped by 8 bases and J by 5 bases, with 10 bases between them. The CDR3 DNA sequence: TGTGCCAGCCGTCCGTTCGACGAGCAGTACTTC. It yields the protein CASRPFDEQYF.

The chain has TRBV28 and TRBJ1-2, with D perhaps TRBD1 (6 bases). Germline V gene sequence: CDR1 MDHEN, CDR2 SYDVKM. CDR3 length: 13 amino acids. V was shortened by 10 bases and J by 7 bases, with 19 bases between the two germline ends. The CDR3: CAIDLIGGSGYTF. As DNA, the CDR3 is TGTGCCATCGACCTTATAGGGGGGTCTGGCTACACCTTC.

The chain recombines TRBV30 with TRBJ2-3; D remains ambiguous. Germline CDR1 is GTSNPN and CDR2 is SVGIG (reference sequence). The V end lost 0 bases, the J end lost 2 bases, and 12 bases lay between the germline ends. CDR3 length equals 15 residues. CDR3 DNA: TGTGCCTGGAGTGTTCAGAGGCCATTCACAGATACGCAGTATTTT. Protein sequence: CAWSVQRPFTDTQYF.

The chain has TRBV6-4 and TRBJ1-1, with 11 bases matching TRBD1. Looked up from germline, CDR1 is MRHNA and CDR2 is SNTAGT. V dropped 8 bases and J dropped 3; count of bases not matched to a gene: 2. The CDR3 is made up of 13 amino acids. The CDR3 spells CASRGQGDTEAFF. CDR3 coding DNA: TGTGCCAGCCGGGGACAGGGGGACACTGAAGCTTTCTTT.

The count of this clone is one. CDR3 DNA sequence: TGTGCCAGCTCACTCTTTGAAGGGGCTTATGGCTACACCTTC. This translates into CASSLFEGAYGYTF. This chain uses TRBV18 with TRBJ1-2; D is perhaps TRBD1 (5 bases). CDR1 is KGHSH, CDR2 LQKENI, per germline. This CDR3 has 14 amino acids. V was trimmed by 4 bases and J by 5 bases, leaving 14 bases between them.

This clone was observed a handful of times. This chain connects TRBV10-3 to TRBJ2-7; D remains ambiguous. Trimming removed 3 bases at V and 1 base at J, with 16 bases between. The CDR3 has 16 residues. The germline CDR1 and CDR2 sequences are ENHRY and SYGVKD. The CDR3 nucleotides are TGTGCCATCAGTGACCCCACGGTGCTAGGGTCCTACGAGCAGTACTTC. Amino acid sequence: CAISDPTVLGSYEQYF.

The chain employs TRBV5-6 and TRBJ1-2; 10 bases agree with TRBD1. After removal of 3 bases from V and 4 bases from J, the junction contained 3 bases not matched to a gene. The germline V gene has CDR1 SGHDT and CDR2 YYEEEE. The CDR3 spans 14 residues. CDR3: CASSSDRGPYGYTF. The CDR3 coding sequence is TGTGCCAGCAGCTCTGACAGGGGGCCCTATGGCTACACCTTC.

The chain combines TRBV7-2 with TRBJ1-2; no firm D call. Germline V lookup: CDR1 SGHTA, CDR2 FQGNSA. The CDR3 extends over 15 amino acids. The V end was cut by 1 base, the J end by 3 bases, with 12 bases between. This CDR3 reads CASSLVALPYYGYTF. DNA for the CDR3: TGTGCCAGCAGCTTAGTTGCCCTGCCTTACTATGGCTACACCTTC.

The chain couples TRBV27 to TRBJ2-1; the D gene could be TRBD1 or TRBD2 (5 bases each). Germline CDR1 is MNHEY and CDR2 is SMNVEV (reference sequence). Trimming left V 7 bases short and J 4 bases short, with 14 bases between. This CDR3 is 14 amino acids long. CDR3: CASTRDARYNEQFF. CDR3 DNA sequence: TGTGCCAGCACAAGGGACGCCCGGTACAATGAGCAGTTCTTC.

The genes are TRBV4-1 and TRBJ2-5, with D possibly TRBD2 on 7 matching bases. Trimming shortened V by 3 bases and J by 2 bases, and 22 bases separated the two germline ends. CDR1 is MGHRA, CDR2 YSYEKL, per germline. The CDR3 length is 18 residues. The CDR3 region is CASSHQIPLRGRQETQYF. The DNA for the CDR3 is TGCGCCAGCAGCCACCAAATTCCCTTGCGGGGGCGTCAAGAGACCCAGTACTTC.

The chain is built from TRBV5-4 and TRBJ2-2; D not certain. CDR3 length: 14 residues. Germline V gene lookup returns CDR1 SGHNT and CDR2 YYREEE (reference sequence). V lost 4 bases and J lost 6, with 13 bases in between. The CDR3 region has the DNA TGTGCCAGCAGCCGGAGTCTTGGTGCCGGGGAGCTGTTTTTT. Protein sequence: CASSRSLGAGELFF.

This clone was seen only once. The V call is TRBV7-9, the J call TRBJ1-2; 7 nucleotides agree with TRBD1. Trimming cost V 5 bases and J 6 bases; bases outside gene matches: 15. The CDR3 totals 16 residues. Germline V gene sequence: CDR1 SEHNR, CDR2 FQNEAQ (reference sequence). CDR3 region: CASSARQGRDSNGYTF. In nucleotides, the CDR3 is TGTGCCAGCAGCGCAAGACAGGGACGAGATTCGAATGGCTACACCTTC.

The chain employs TRBV30 and TRBJ1-1, with D possibly being TRBD1 (5 bases). Trimming pared 0 bases from V and 4 bases from J, leaving 9 bases between. Germline loops: CDR1 GTSNPN, CDR2 SVGIG (reference sequence). CDR3 length: 13 amino acids. In DNA form, the CDR3 reads TGTGCCTGGAGTGTACTGGGGGTCACTGAAGCTTTCTTT. Its translation is CAWSVLGVTEAFF.